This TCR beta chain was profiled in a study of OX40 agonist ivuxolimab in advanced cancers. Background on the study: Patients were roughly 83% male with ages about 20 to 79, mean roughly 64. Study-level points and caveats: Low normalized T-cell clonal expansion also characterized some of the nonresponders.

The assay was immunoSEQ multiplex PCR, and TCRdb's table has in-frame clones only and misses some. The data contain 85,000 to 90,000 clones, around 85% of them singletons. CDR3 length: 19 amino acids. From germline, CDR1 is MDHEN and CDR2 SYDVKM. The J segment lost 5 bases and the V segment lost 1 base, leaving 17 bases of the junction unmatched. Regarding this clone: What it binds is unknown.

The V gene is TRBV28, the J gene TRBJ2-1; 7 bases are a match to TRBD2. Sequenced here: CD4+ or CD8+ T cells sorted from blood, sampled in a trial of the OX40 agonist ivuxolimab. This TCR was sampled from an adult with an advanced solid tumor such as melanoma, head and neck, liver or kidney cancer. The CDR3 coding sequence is TGTGCCAGCAGTTTATTCGGGCTAGCGGTGCGAAACGGAAACAATGAGCAGTTCTTC. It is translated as CASSLFGLAVRNGNNEQFF.